This T cell receptor (beta chain) was sequenced for a study of OX40 agonist ivuxolimab in advanced cancers. As for the study in general: Dose-escalation patients were diagnosed with hepatocellular carcinoma, melanoma, renal cell cancer or head and neck cancer.

General study findings and limits: The CD4+ and CD8+ T cells in the blood had expanded clonally by week 6 at 0.1 to 3.0 mg/kg.

The CDR3 spans 15 residues. Germline CDR1 reads MNHEY; CDR2 reads SMNVEV (reference sequence). V lost 3 bases and J 1 base, leaving 10 bases between the germline ends. Sequencing used immunoSEQ multiplex PCR; TCRdb keeps in-frame clones, though not all of them. The table shows roughly 60,000 clones, with around 87% occurring only once. This clone has a handful of counts. The antigen is undetermined. This sample comprised CD4+ or CD8+ T cells sorted from blood, obtained in a trial of the OX40 agonist ivuxolimab. The TCR originated in an adult with an advanced solid tumor such as melanoma, head and neck, liver or kidney cancer. V is TRBV27 and J is TRBJ2-1; D remains ambiguous. The CDR3 sequence is CASSLTSSSYNEQFF. CDR3 coding DNA: TGTGCCAGCAGTTTGACTTCCTCTTCCTACAATGAGCAGTTCTTC.